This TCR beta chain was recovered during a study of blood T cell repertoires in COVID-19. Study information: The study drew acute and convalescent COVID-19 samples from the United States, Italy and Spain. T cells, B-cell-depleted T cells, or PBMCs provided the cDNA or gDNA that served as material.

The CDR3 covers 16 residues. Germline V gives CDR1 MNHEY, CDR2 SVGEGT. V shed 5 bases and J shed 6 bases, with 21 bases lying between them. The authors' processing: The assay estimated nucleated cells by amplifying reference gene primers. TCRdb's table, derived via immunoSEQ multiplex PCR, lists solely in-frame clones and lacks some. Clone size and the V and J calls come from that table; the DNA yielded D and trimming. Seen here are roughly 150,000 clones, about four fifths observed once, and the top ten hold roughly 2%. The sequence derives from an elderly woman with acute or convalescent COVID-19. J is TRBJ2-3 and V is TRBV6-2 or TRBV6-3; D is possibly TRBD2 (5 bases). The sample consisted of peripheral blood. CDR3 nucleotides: TGTGCCAGCAGTACCCCCGAGGGCGAGAATGACGATACGCAGTATTTT. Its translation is CASSTPEGENDDTQYF.